These T cell receptor beta chains were read from a single sample in a study of radiotherapy plus CTLA-4 blockade in lung cancer. Sequenced by immunoSEQ multiplex PCR; TCRdb stores in-frame clones only, minus some. The table lists over 50,000 clones, roughly 84% of them singletons, with 3.2% in the top ten. This specimen was peripheral blood, taken from a patient treated with radiotherapy plus ipilimumab. These TCRs come from a human donor with non-small cell lung cancer who had a partial response to radiotherapy plus ipilimumab. Both conserved end residues are part of each CDR3. Fields, in order: J gene, D gene, clone size, V gene, CDR3 protein, CDR3 DNA. A D gene is named only where the DNA matches it firmly. Only some rows state a clone size, as once, few, many or a class for expanded clones.

J: TRBJ2-7; D: TRBD1; size: once; V: TRBV14; CDR3: CASSQGQLVGEQYF; DNA: TGTGCCAGCAGCCAGGGACAGCTAGTTGGCGAGCAGTACTTC
J: TRBJ2-3; D: TRBD1; size: -; V: TRBV5-6; CDR3: CASIVWGTVGTDTQYF; DNA: TGTGCCAGCATCGTGTGGGGGACAGTCGGTACAGATACGCAGTATTTT
J: TRBJ2-7; D: -; size: -; V: TRBV4-3; CDR3: CASSQGTGSNSYEQYF; DNA: TGCGCCAGCAGCCAAGGAACAGGGAGCAACTCCTACGAGCAGTACTTC
J: TRBJ1-5; D: TRBD1; size: -; V: TRBV28; CDR3: CASSLGTGGNQPQHF; DNA: TGTGCCAGCAGTTTAGGGACAGGGGGCAATCAGCCCCAGCATTTT
J: TRBJ2-5; D: -; size: -; V: TRBV18; CDR3: CASSPTVTYWETQYF; DNA: TGTGCCAGCTCCCCTACAGTAACCTACTGGGAGACCCAGTACTTC
J: TRBJ1-2; D: TRBD1; size: -; V: TRBV18; CDR3: CASSPGGTGGIGYTF; DNA: TGTGCCAGCTCACCAGGGGGGACAGGGGGCATCGGCTACACCTTC
J: TRBJ1-2; D: TRBD1; size: -; V: TRBV7-9; CDR3: CASSLAGQGYGYTF; DNA: TGTGCCAGCAGCTTAGCGGGACAGGGGTATGGCTACACCTTC
J: TRBJ1-2; D: -; size: -; V: TRBV6-1; CDR3: CASSEAATGSGGYTF; DNA: TGTGCCAGCAGTGAAGCGGCCACAGGGTCCGGTGGCTACACCTTC
J: TRBJ2-7; D: TRBD2; size: once; V: TRBV5-1; CDR3: CASSPGTSGGSRSYEQYF; DNA: TGCGCCAGCAGCCCGGGGACTAGCGGGGGTTCTAGGTCCTACGAGCAGTACTTC
J: TRBJ2-7; D: TRBD2; size: -; V: TRBV2; CDR3: CASRASGPYEQYF; DNA: TGTGCCAGCAGGGCTAGCGGACCCTACGAGCAGTACTTC
J: TRBJ2-7; D: TRBD2; size: -; V: TRBV2; CDR3: CASRAGTSGYEQYF; DNA: TGTGCCAGCAGAGCCGGGACTAGCGGCTACGAGCAGTACTTC
J: TRBJ2-1; D: TRBD2; size: few; V: TRBV2; CDR3: CASSDFGGGASYNEQFF; DNA: TGTGCCAGCAGTGATTTTGGCGGGGGGGCCTCCTACAATGAGCAGTTCTTC
J: TRBJ2-1; D: -; size: -; V: TRBV5-4; CDR3: CASSQTSVHEQFF; DNA: TGTGCCAGCAGCCAGACTAGTGTCCATGAGCAGTTCTTC
J: TRBJ2-2; D: TRBD1; size: -; V: TRBV5-1; CDR3: CASSSPGTGRTGELFF; DNA: TGCGCCAGCTCTTCCCCCGGGACAGGGCGAACCGGGGAGCTGTTTTTT
J: TRBJ2-5; D: TRBD1; size: -; V: TRBV29-1; CDR3: CSVEAWGQGRRETQYF; DNA: TGCAGCGTTGAAGCCTGGGGACAGGGGCGAAGAGAGACCCAGTACTTC
J: TRBJ1-1; D: TRBD1; size: -; V: TRBV19; CDR3: CASSAPQGAANTEAFF; DNA: TGTGCCAGTAGTGCTCCACAGGGGGCCGCGAACACTGAAGCTTTCTTT
J: TRBJ2-4; D: -; size: once; V: TRBV2; CDR3: CASSEEGVAKNIQYF; DNA: TGTGCCAGCAGTGAAGAGGGGGTGGCCAAAAACATTCAGTACTTC
J: TRBJ1-2; D: -; size: -; V: TRBV4-3; CDR3: CASSQAGGLYGYTF; DNA: TGCGCCAGCAGCCAAGCCGGAGGCCTCTATGGCTACACCTTC
J: TRBJ1-2; D: -; size: few; V: TRBV29-1; CDR3: CSVEGEGYGYTF; DNA: TGCAGCGTTGAAGGGGAGGGCTATGGCTACACCTTC
J: TRBJ2-1; D: TRBD2; size: -; V: TRBV2; CDR3: CASEGGALSYNEQFF; DNA: TGTGCCAGCGAGGGAGGGGCTTTGTCCTACAATGAGCAGTTCTTC
J: TRBJ2-1; D: TRBD2; size: -; V: TRBV19; CDR3: CASRQTSGGYNEQFF; DNA: TGTGCCAGTAGGCAAACTAGCGGGGGCTACAATGAGCAGTTCTTC
J: TRBJ2-5; D: TRBD1; size: once; V: TRBV4-1; CDR3: CASSHEPGQGQETQYF; DNA: TGCGCCAGCAGCCATGAACCGGGACAGGGGCAAGAGACCCAGTACTTC
J: TRBJ1-1; D: -; size: -; V: TRBV4-1; CDR3: CASSQGTAGLTEAFF; DNA: TGCGCCAGCAGCCAAGGAACGGCCGGGTTGACTGAAGCTTTCTTT
J: TRBJ2-7; D: -; size: few; V: TRBV6-6; CDR3: CASSRTHGAEQYF; DNA: TGTGCCAGCAGTAGGACTCACGGAGCCGAGCAGTACTTC
J: TRBJ2-3; D: TRBD2; size: once; V: TRBV6-4; CDR3: CASKLLAGSTDTQYF; DNA: TGTGCCAGCAAGCTACTAGCGGGGTCCACAGATACGCAGTATTTT
J: TRBJ2-6; D: -; size: -; V: TRBV27; CDR3: CASSFGHISGANVLTF; DNA: TGTGCCAGCAGTTTTGGACACATCTCTGGGGCCAACGTCCTGACTTTC
J: TRBJ1-1; D: -; size: once; V: TRBV5-1; CDR3: CASSLWSLNTEAFF; DNA: TGCGCCAGCAGCTTGTGGAGTCTAAACACTGAAGCTTTCTTT
J: TRBJ2-5; D: TRBD2; size: -; V: TRBV27; CDR3: CASMPSGVETQYF; DNA: TGTGCCAGCATGCCTAGCGGGGTGGAGACCCAGTACTTC
J: TRBJ1-2; D: -; size: -; V: TRBV7-6; CDR3: CASSLDGGYTF; DNA: TGTGCCAGCAGCCTAGACGGTGGCTACACCTTC
J: TRBJ2-7; D: TRBD1; size: -; V: TRBV10-3; CDR3: CAISDPGQGGYEQYF; DNA: TGTGCCATCAGTGACCCGGGACAGGGGGGCTACGAGCAGTACTTC
J: TRBJ2-1; D: TRBD2; size: -; V: TRBV2; CDR3: CASRRASGDKNEQFF; DNA: TGTGCCAGCAGACGAGCTAGCGGGGACAAAAATGAGCAGTTCTTC
J: TRBJ2-5; D: TRBD1; size: -; V: TRBV13; CDR3: CASSLDGTGGETQYF; DNA: TGTGCCAGCAGCTTAGACGGGACAGGGGGAGAGACCCAGTACTTC
J: TRBJ2-1; D: TRBD1; size: -; V: TRBV13; CDR3: CASSLGLPTGGFDEQFF; DNA: TGTGCCAGCAGCTTAGGCCTCCCGACAGGGGGCTTCGATGAGCAGTTCTTC
J: TRBJ1-2; D: TRBD1; size: -; V: TRBV19; CDR3: CASSMAGQGARGYTF; DNA: TGTGCCAGTAGTATGGCGGGACAGGGGGCGCGGGGCTACACCTTC
J: TRBJ2-1; D: TRBD2; size: once; V: TRBV4-3; CDR3: CASSQERGGGNEQFF; DNA: TGCGCCAGCAGCCAAGAACGCGGGGGGGGGAATGAGCAGTTCTTC
J: TRBJ2-3; D: TRBD2; size: -; V: TRBV9; CDR3: CASSVPAGGLSDTQYF; DNA: TGTGCCAGCAGCGTACCAGCGGGGGGCCTATCAGATACGCAGTATTTT
J: TRBJ1-5; D: -; size: -; V: TRBV6-6; CDR3: CASSYSTGAGNQPQHF; DNA: TGTGCCAGCAGTTACTCAACAGGAGCCGGCAATCAGCCCCAGCATTTT
J: TRBJ2-3; D: -; size: -; V: TRBV7-2; CDR3: CASSLARADTQYF; DNA: TGTGCCAGCAGCTTAGCACGGGCAGATACGCAGTATTTT
J: TRBJ1-2; D: TRBD1; size: -; V: TRBV29-1; CDR3: CSVEGGQGEPVGYTF; DNA: TGCAGCGTTGAAGGGGGACAGGGCGAGCCAGTGGGCTACACCTTC
J: TRBJ1-1; D: TRBD1; size: -; V: TRBV6-1; CDR3: CASSVVRTGQMNTEAFF; DNA: TGTGCCAGCAGTGTAGTCCGAACGGGACAGATGAACACTGAAGCTTTCTTT
J: TRBJ1-6; D: -; size: -; V: TRBV7-3; CDR3: CASSWRQPNSPLHF; DNA: TGTGCCAGCAGCTGGCGACAGCCGAATTCACCCCTCCACTTT
J: TRBJ2-7; D: TRBD1; size: -; V: TRBV2; CDR3: CASSQGEKYEQYF; DNA: TGTGCCAGCAGTCAGGGGGAAAAGTACGAGCAGTACTTC
J: TRBJ1-1; D: -; size: few; V: TRBV7-9; CDR3: CASSPPGLYTEAFF; DNA: TGTGCCAGCAGCCCACCGGGACTCTACACTGAAGCTTTCTTT
J: TRBJ2-1; D: TRBD2; size: -; V: TRBV20-1; CDR3: CSARSSGGGFF; DNA: TGCAGTGCTAGATCTAGCGGGGGGGGGTTCTTC
J: TRBJ2-3; D: TRBD1; size: few; V: TRBV6-1; CDR3: CASRPRQGHTQYF; DNA: TGTGCCAGCAGACCTCGACAGGGTCATACGCAGTATTTT
J: TRBJ2-6; D: -; size: -; V: TRBV6-1; CDR3: CASSEAGLALSGANVLTF; DNA: TGTGCCAGCAGTGAAGCGGGTCTAGCCCTATCTGGGGCCAACGTCCTGACTTTC
J: TRBJ1-1; D: -; size: -; V: TRBV28; CDR3: CASSPPGLGTEAFF; DNA: TGTGCCAGCAGCCCCCCCGGGTTGGGCACTGAAGCTTTCTTT
J: TRBJ1-5; D: TRBD1; size: few; V: TRBV6-1; CDR3: CASSWTGSDQPQHF; DNA: TGTGCCAGCAGTTGGACAGGGTCGGACCAGCCCCAGCATTTT
J: TRBJ1-2; D: -; size: -; V: TRBV6-1; CDR3: CASSSHGVVYGYTF; DNA: TGTGCCAGCAGTTCCCACGGGGTGGTCTATGGCTACACCTTC
J: TRBJ1-2; D: TRBD1; size: -; V: TRBV19; CDR3: CASRDRANYGYTF; DNA: TGTGCCAGTAGGGACAGGGCTAACTATGGCTACACCTTC
J: TRBJ1-5; D: -; size: -; V: TRBV6-1; CDR3: CASSSIPSGQPQHF; DNA: TGTGCCAGCAGCTCTATCCCGTCGGGTCAGCCCCAGCATTTT
J: TRBJ2-5; D: TRBD1; size: -; V: TRBV5-1; CDR3: CASSSSGTGGRKTQYF; DNA: TGCGCCAGCAGCTCCTCCGGGACAGGGGGTAGAAAGACCCAGTACTTC
J: TRBJ1-1; D: -; size: -; V: TRBV6-6; CDR3: CASSYTRDTEAFF; DNA: TGTGCCAGCAGTTACACCCGGGACACTGAAGCTTTCTTT
J: TRBJ1-2; D: TRBD1; size: -; V: TRBV7-2; CDR3: CASSRSQGANYGYTF; DNA: TGTGCCAGCAGCCGTAGTCAGGGGGCCAACTATGGCTACACCTTC
J: TRBJ2-7; D: TRBD2; size: -; V: TRBV7-9; CDR3: CASSSGTSGGYEQYF; DNA: TGTGCCAGCAGCTCAGGGACTAGCGGGGGTTACGAGCAGTACTTC
J: TRBJ1-6; D: -; size: -; V: TRBV5-6; CDR3: CASSLAGYNSPLHF; DNA: TGTGCCAGCAGCTTGGCAGGGTATAATTCACCCCTCCACTTT
J: TRBJ1-1; D: -; size: once; V: TRBV5-5; CDR3: CASSRGHRMNTEAFF; DNA: TGTGCCAGCAGCCGGGGACACCGAATGAACACTGAAGCTTTCTTT
J: TRBJ2-1; D: -; size: once; V: TRBV21-1; CDR3: CASANRNGTVYNEQFF; DNA: TGTGCCAGCGCCAACCGAAACGGGACAGTTTACAATGAGCAGTTCTTC